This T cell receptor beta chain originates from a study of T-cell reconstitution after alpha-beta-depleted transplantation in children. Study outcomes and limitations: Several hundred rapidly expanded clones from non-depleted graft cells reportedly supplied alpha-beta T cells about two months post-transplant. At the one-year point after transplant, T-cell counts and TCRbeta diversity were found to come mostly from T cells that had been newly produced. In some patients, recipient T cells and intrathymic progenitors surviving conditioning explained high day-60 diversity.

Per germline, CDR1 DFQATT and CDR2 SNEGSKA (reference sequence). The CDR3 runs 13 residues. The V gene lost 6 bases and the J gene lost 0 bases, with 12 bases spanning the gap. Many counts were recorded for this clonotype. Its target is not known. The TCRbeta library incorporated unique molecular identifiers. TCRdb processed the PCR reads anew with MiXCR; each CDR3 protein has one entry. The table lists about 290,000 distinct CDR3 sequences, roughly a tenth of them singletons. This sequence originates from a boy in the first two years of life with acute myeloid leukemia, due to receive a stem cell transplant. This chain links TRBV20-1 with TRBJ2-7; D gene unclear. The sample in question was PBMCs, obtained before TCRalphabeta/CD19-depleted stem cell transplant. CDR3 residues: CSAREVFSYEQYF. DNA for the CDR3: TGCAGTGCCCGTGAGGTCTTCTCCTACGAGCAGTACTTC.